The T cell receptor beta chain described here comes from a study of shared clonotypes between healthy human individuals. Assay: immunoSEQ multiplex PCR; the TCRdb copy retains only in-frame clones and omits some. The sample contains roughly 1,100,000 clones, 60% to 80% of which appear only once. The origin of this receptor is a man younger than 30 in good health. Sequencing used memory CD4+ T cells sorted from blood. Subset noted: CD45RA-negative fraction.

DNA for the CDR3: TGTGCCAGCAGCCAGGGGACAGGCGTGGAAAAACTGTTTTTT. Encoded protein: CASSQGTGVEKLFF. V usage is TRBV7-8 and J usage is TRBJ1-4; 8 bases are shared with TRBD1. CDR3 length: 14 residues. The trim removed 5 bases at V and 8 bases at J, leaving 7 bases unmatched. Per the germline V gene, CDR1 is SGHVS and CDR2 is FQNEAQ.